Listed below are T cell receptor beta chains from one sample, sequenced in a study of T cell changes during pregnancy in multiple sclerosis. Profiled with immunoSEQ multiplex PCR; TCRdb holds only in-frame clones, not every one. This table holds 45,000 to 60,000 clones, about nine tenths found once. The starting material was CD4+ T cells from peripheral blood mononuclear cells, obtained after pregnancy. These TCRs come from a female donor in good health, enrolled as a control in a pregnancy study. Both conserved end residues are part of each CDR3. Fields, in order: clone size, J gene, V gene, D gene, CDR3 protein, CDR3 DNA. The D gene is left open where the match is weak. The listing skips clone size in some rows; elsewhere it reads once, few, many or a size class.

>NA|TRBJ2-5|TRBV15|NA
CATSRDRRGSETQYF
TGTGCCACCAGCAGAGATCGGCGGGGTTCGGAGACCCAGTACTTC
>NA|TRBJ1-3|TRBV7-2|NA
CASRPTGNSGNTIYF
TGTGCCAGCAGACCCACAGGGAACTCTGGAAACACCATATATTTT
>NA|TRBJ2-3|TRBV10-3|TRBD2
CAISESLAGGTDTQYF
TGTGCCATCAGTGAGTCTCTAGCGGGGGGCACAGATACGCAGTATTTT
>NA|TRBJ2-5|TRBV30|NA
CAWDIQETQYF
TGTGCCTGGGACATACAAGAGACCCAGTACTTC
>NA|TRBJ1-2|TRBV28|TRBD1
CASRSSLRQGANYGYTF
TGTGCCAGCAGATCCTCCCTACGACAGGGTGCTAACTATGGCTACACCTTC
>NA|TRBJ2-7|TRBV25-1|TRBD2
CASMVGGYEQYF
TGTGCCAGCATGGTGGGAGGGTACGAGCAGTACTTC
>once|TRBJ1-3|TRBV5-8|NA
CASSLAGASGNTIYF
TGTGCCAGCAGCTTGGCGGGTGCCTCTGGAAACACCATATATTTT
>NA|TRBJ2-7|TRBV6-6|NA
CASSSLANEQYF
TGTGCCAGCAGTTCCTTAGCGAACGAGCAGTACTTC
>medium-sized|TRBJ1-1|TRBV5-4|TRBD1
CASSSVAGTGNTEAFF
TGTGCCAGCAGCTCCGTCGCCGGGACAGGGAACACTGAAGCTTTCTTT
>NA|TRBJ2-2|TRBV6-4|NA
CASSRDSTGELFF
TGTGCCAGCAGCAGGGATAGCACCGGGGAGCTGTTTTTT
>NA|TRBJ2-5|TRBV25-1|TRBD2
CASRASGGLQETQYF
TGTGCCAGCAGAGCTAGCGGGGGGTTACAAGAGACCCAGTACTTC
>NA|TRBJ2-7|TRBV18|NA
CASSPFGSSYEQYF
TGTGCCAGCTCACCTTTTGGTAGCTCCTACGAGCAGTACTTC
>NA|TRBJ1-2|TRBV9|TRBD1
CASTGGAFGYTF
TGTGCCAGCACAGGGGGCGCATTCGGCTACACCTTC
>NA|TRBJ2-7|TRBV18|TRBD1
CASSPPTTTGTYEQYF
TGTGCCAGCTCACCCCCCACCACGACAGGGACCTACGAGCAGTACTTC
>once|TRBJ1-2|TRBV5-1|NA
CASSATTEHYGYTF
TGCGCCAGCAGTGCAACGACAGAGCACTATGGCTACACCTTC
>NA|TRBJ2-1|TRBV7-8|TRBD1
CASSYGTGLYNEQFF
TGTGCCAGCTCCTACGGGACAGGGTTATACAATGAGCAGTTCTTC